The entry below gives a single T cell receptor (beta chain) sequence along with its context. Its specificity is unknown. The data originate from a study of siplizumab effects on memory and regulatory T cells. Study results and limitations: Among sequences traceable to unstimulated CD4+ memory cells, alloreactive ones were significantly reduced by siplizumab. The alloresponse seemed to draw substantially on naive T cells, which appeared more diverse than memory cells. Naive or memory phenotype was unassignable for roughly 75-96% of proliferating CD4+ or CD8+ clones.

Germline V gene lookup returns CDR1 LNHDA and CDR2 SQIVND (reference sequence). The CDR3 spans 15 residues. Trimming shortened V by 2 bases and J by 0 bases, and 8 bases separated the two germline ends. TCRdb's table, derived via immunoSEQ multiplex PCR, lists solely in-frame clones and lacks some. The data show some 100,000 clones, roughly nine tenths seen once. The chain recombines TRBV19 with TRBJ1-5, with D uncertain. Sequenced input: Tregs sorted from blood. The TCR comes from a human donor in good health. The CDR3 sequence is CASSIRIGSNQPQHF. Written as DNA, the CDR3 is TGTGCCAGTAGTATACGGATCGGTAGCAATCAGCCCCAGCATTTT.